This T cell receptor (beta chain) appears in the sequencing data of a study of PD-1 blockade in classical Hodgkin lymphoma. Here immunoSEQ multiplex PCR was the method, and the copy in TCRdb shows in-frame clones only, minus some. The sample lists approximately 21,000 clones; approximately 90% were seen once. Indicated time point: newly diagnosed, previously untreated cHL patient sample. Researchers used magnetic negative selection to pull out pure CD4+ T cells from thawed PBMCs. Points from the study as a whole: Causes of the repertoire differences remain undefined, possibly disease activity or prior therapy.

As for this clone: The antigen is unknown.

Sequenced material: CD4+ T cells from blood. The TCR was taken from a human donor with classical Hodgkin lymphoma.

CDR3 bases: TGCGCCAGCATACAGGGGGCTTTTTGGTTAAGGCAGTACTTC. Translation: CASIQGAFWLRQYF. This sequence joins TRBV23-1 and TRBJ2-7; 9 bases are shared with TRBD1. TRBV23-1 is filed as an ORF, its function uncertain. The CDR3 has 14 amino acids. The J segment lost 9 bases and the V segment lost 7 bases, leaving 13 bases of the junction unmatched.